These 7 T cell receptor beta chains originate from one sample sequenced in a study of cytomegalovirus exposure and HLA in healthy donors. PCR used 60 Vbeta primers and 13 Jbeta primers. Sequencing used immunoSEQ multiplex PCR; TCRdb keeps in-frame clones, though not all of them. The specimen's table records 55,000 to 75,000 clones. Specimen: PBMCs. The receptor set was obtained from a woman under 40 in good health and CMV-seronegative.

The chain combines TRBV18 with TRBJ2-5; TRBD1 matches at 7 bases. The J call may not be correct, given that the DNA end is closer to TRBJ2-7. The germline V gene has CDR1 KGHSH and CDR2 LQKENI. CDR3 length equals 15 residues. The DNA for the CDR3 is TGTGCCAGCTCACCACTCGCAGGGGGTGGTGGCGAGCAGTACTTC. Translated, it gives CASSPLAGGGGEQYF.

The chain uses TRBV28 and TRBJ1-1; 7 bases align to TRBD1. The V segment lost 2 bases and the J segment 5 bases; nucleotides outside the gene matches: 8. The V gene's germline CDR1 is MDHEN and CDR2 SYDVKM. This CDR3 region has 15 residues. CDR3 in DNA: TGTGCCAGCAGTTTAAAGCCAGGGGGGAGGACTGAAGCTTTCTTT. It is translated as CASSLKPGGRTEAFF.

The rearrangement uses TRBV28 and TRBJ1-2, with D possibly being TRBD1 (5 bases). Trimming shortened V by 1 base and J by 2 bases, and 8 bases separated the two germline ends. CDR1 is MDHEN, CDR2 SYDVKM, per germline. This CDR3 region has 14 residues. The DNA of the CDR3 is TGTGCCAGCAGTTTATCTCCAGGGAACTATGGCTACACCTTC. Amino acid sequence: CASSLSPGNYGYTF.

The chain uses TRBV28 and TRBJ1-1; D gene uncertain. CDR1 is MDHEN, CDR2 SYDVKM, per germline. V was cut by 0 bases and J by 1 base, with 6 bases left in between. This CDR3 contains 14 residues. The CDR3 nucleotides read TGTGCCAGCAGTTTATGGTCAGGGAACACTGAAGCTTTCTTT. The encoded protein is CASSLWSGNTEAFF.

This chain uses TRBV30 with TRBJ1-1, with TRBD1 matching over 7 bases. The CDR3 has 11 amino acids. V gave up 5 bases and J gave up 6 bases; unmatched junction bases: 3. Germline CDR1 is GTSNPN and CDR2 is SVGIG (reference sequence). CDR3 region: CAWDRAAEAFF. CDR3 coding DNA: TGTGCCTGGGACAGGGCCGCTGAAGCTTTCTTT.

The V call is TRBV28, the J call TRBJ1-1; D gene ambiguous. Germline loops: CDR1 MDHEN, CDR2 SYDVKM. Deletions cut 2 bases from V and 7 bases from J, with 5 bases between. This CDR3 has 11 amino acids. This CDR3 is CASSLTSEAFF. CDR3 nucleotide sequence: TGTGCCAGCAGTTTAACGAGTGAAGCTTTCTTT.

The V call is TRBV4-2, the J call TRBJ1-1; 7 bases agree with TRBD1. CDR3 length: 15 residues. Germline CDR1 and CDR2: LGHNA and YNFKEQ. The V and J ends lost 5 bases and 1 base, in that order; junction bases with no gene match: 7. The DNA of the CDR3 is TGTGCCAGCAGCTTCCAACAGGGGACGAACACTGAAGCTTTCTTT. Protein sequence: CASSFQQGTNTEAFF.